This T cell receptor beta chain was captured in a study of blood T cell repertoires in COVID-19. Study-level background: From T cells, B-cell-depleted T cells, or PBMCs came the material, which was cDNA or gDNA.

Donors of Cohort 3 who recovered were those that had two negative PCRs, clearance, or symptom resolution. Here immunoSEQ multiplex PCR was the method, and the copy in TCRdb shows in-frame clones only, minus some. The profile shows about 280,000 clones, approximately 88% of them singletons. Germline assignment: CDR1 SGHVS and CDR2 FNYEAQ. This CDR3 comprises 15 residues. V lost 7 bases to trimming and J lost 1 base; unmatched junction nucleotides: 5. Sequencing input: PBMCs or T cells enriched from blood (not recorded which). The rearrangement joins TRBV7-6 to TRBJ1-3; 9 bases align to TRBD1. This clonotype originated in a middle-aged woman who had recovered from COVID-19. CDR3 in amino acids: CASKAGTGSGNTIYF. The CDR3 region has the DNA TGTGCCAGCAAGGCCGGGACAGGGTCTGGAAACACCATATATTTT.